The T cell receptor (beta chain) under discussion was sequenced for a study of blood T cell repertoires in COVID-19. About the study: The United States, Italy and Spain provided the acute and convalescent COVID-19 samples. The cDNA or gDNA used as material had been derived from T cells, B-cell-depleted T cells, or PBMCs.

Source study methods: Reference gene primer amplification gave nucleated cell count estimates. Data came from immunoSEQ multiplex PCR; TCRdb stores just in-frame clones and leaves some out. For V, J and clone size, that table is used; D and trimming come from the DNA. The data contain some 200,000 clones, 70% to 90% of them singletons. This clone occurred once. The CDR3 loop spans 16 amino acids. From germline, CDR1 is SGHNT and CDR2 YENEEA. Trimming pared 1 base from V and 7 bases from J, leaving 17 bases between. This chain links TRBV11-3 with TRBJ2-1; perhaps TRBD2 as D (6 bases). Sequenced material: peripheral blood. The sequence was collected from a man aged 80 or over with acute or convalescent COVID-19. In DNA, the CDR3 is TGTGCCAGCAGCTTAGGCGGCATGGCGGGATGGAATGAGCAGTTCTTC. Its protein is CASSLGGMAGWNEQFF.